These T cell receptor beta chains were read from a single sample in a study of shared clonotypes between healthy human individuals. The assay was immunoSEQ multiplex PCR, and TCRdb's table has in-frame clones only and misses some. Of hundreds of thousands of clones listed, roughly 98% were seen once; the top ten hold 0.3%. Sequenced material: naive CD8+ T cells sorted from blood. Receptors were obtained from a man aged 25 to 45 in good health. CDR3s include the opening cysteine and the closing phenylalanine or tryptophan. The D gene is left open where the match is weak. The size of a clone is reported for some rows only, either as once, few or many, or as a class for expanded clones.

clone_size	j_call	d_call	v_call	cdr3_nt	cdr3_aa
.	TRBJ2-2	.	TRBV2	TGTGCCAGTCCTTCAGGGACCGGGGAGCTGTTTTTT	CASPSGTGELFF
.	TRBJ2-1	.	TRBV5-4	TGTGCCAGCAGCTCGAGTAGGGGGCAGTTCTTC	CASSSSRGQFF
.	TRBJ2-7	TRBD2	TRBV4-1	TGCGCCAGCAGCCAAGGTTCCGGGAGGGTTCCCTACGAGCAGTACTTC	CASSQGSGRVPYEQYF
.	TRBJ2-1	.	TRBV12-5	TGTGCTAGTGGTTTGGGAGGGGGTGACAATGAGCAGTTCTTC	CASGLGGGDNEQFF
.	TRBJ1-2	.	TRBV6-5	TGTGCCAGCAGTTACTCATCCGCTCTCTATGGCTACACCTTC	CASSYSSALYGYTF
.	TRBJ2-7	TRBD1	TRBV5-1	TGCGCCAGCAGCCCACAGGGGATCGACGAGCAGTACTTC	CASSPQGIDEQYF
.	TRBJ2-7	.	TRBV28	TGTGCCAGCAGTCCAACTACCGGGATGGGCGAGCAGTACTTC	CASSPTTGMGEQYF
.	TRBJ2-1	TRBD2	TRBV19	TGTGCCAGTAGTATGCTAGCGGGAGGAGTTGAGCAGTTCTTC	CASSMLAGGVEQFF
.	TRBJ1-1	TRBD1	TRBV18	TGTGCCAGCTCACCACAGGGGGCGCGGACTGAAGCTTTCTTT	CASSPQGARTEAFF
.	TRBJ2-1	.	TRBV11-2	TGTGCCAGCAGCTTAGTCGCGGTTGGCTACAATGAGCAGTTCTTC	CASSLVAVGYNEQFF
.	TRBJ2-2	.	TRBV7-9	TGTGCCAGCAGCTTACCCCTACAGGACAGCTACACCGGGGAGCTGTTTTTT	CASSLPLQDSYTGELFF
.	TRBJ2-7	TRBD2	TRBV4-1	TGCGCCAGCAGCCTCCAGCGGGACTACGAGCAGTACTTC	CASSLQRDYEQYF
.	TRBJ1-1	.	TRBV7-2	TGTGCCAGCAGCTTAACGGGAGGCGCTGAAGCTTTCTTT	CASSLTGGAEAFF
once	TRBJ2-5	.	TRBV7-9	TGTGCCAGCACGTTACAGGGTCCCCAAGAGACCCAGTACTTC	CASTLQGPQETQYF
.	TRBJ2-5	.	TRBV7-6	TGTGCCAGCAGCCACATTGGTAAACAAGAGACCCAGTACTTC	CASSHIGKQETQYF
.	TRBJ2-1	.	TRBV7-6	TGTGCCAGCAGCTTCACGGCCCTTAATGAGCAGTTCTTC	CASSFTALNEQFF
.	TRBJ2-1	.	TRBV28	TGTGCCAGCAGTTTAACCCTTTCCCAGGACTTTTCCTACAATGAGCAGTTCTTC	CASSLTLSQDFSYNEQFF
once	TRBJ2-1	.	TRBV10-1	TGCGCCAGCAGTGAGTCAGCGGGGACATACAATGAGCAGTTCTTC	CASSESAGTYNEQFF
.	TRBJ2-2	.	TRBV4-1	TGCGCCAGCAGTCCGATAGGGGCAGGGAACACCGGGGAGCTGTTTTTT	CASSPIGAGNTGELFF
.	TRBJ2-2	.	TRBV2	TGTGCCAGCAGTGCTTGGGCTGGGGAGCTGTTTTTT	CASSAWAGELFF
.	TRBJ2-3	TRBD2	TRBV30	TGTGCCTGGAGCCTGGTTAGCGGGACTTCAGATACGCAGTATTTT	CAWSLVSGTSDTQYF
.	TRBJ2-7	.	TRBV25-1	TGTGCCAGCAGCGGGACATCTCTAACCTACGAGCAGTACTTC	CASSGTSLTYEQYF
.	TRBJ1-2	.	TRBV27	TGTGCCAGCAGATCCACGTTAGGGATCAACTATGGCTACACCTTC	CASRSTLGINYGYTF
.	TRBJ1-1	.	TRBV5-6	TGTGCCAGCAGCTGGGGGGCAGACTCGAACCCTGAAGCTTTCTTT	CASSWGADSNPEAFF
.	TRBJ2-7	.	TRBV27	TGTGCCAGCAGTTTTTCGGGGACCTACGAGCAGTACTTC	CASSFSGTYEQYF
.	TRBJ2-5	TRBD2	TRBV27	TGTGCCAGCAGTCCCCTAGCGGGGCCCCAAGAGACCCAGTACTTC	CASSPLAGPQETQYF
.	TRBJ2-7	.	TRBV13	TGTGCCAGCAGCCTAACCGGGTACGAGCAGTACTTC	CASSLTGYEQYF
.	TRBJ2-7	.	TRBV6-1	TGTGCCAGCAGTGAAATCGGTGGTGGAGGGTACGAGCAGTACTTC	CASSEIGGGGYEQYF
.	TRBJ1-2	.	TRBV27	TGTGCCAGCAGTTCATGGGACCGTTCCTATGGCTACACCTTC	CASSSWDRSYGYTF
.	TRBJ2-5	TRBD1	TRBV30	TGTGCCTGGAGTGTAGCAGGGGGAGAGACCCAGTACTTC	CAWSVAGGETQYF
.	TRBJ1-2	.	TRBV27	TGTGCCAGCAGTCCCTTGGGGGGCGAGTATGGCTACACCTTC	CASSPLGGEYGYTF
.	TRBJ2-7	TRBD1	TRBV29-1	TGCAGCGCAGGACAGGGGACTACCTACGAGCAGTACTTC	CSAGQGTTYEQYF
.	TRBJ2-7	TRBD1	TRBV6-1	TGTGCCAGCAGTGAATCGTCTGGACAGGGATTCTACGAGCAGTACTTC	CASSESSGQGFYEQYF
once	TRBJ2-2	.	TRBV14	TGTGCCAGCAGCCAAGATTGGTCTTCTACCGGGGAGCTGTTTTTT	CASSQDWSSTGELFF
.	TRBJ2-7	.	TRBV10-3	TGTGCCATCACCCGGGGAGGGGGGAACTACGAGCAGTACTTC	CAITRGGGNYEQYF
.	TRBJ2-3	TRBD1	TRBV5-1	TGCGCCAGCAGCTCGCCGGACAGGGGAAACACAGATACGCAGTATTTT	CASSSPDRGNTDTQYF
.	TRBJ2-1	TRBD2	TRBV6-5	TGTGCCAGCAGTTTCGGACTAGCGGCAAATGAGCAGTTCTTC	CASSFGLAANEQFF
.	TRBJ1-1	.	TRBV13	TGTGCCAGCAGCCTCACAGTTTCCGTGAACACTGAAGCTTTCTTT	CASSLTVSVNTEAFF
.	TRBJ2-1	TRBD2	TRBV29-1	TGCAGCGTTGAAGAGGCGGGAGGGGGAGAGCAGTTCTTC	CSVEEAGGGEQFF
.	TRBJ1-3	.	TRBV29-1	TGCAGCGTCCAGGCGATCTCTGGAAACACCATATATTTT	CSVQAISGNTIYF
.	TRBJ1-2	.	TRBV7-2	TGTGCCAGCAGCCTCACCCCAGGAGGTGGCTATGGCTACACCTTC	CASSLTPGGGYGYTF
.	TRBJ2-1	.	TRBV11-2	TGTGCCAGCAGCATAAGCGGGTATAGCTCCTACAATGAGCAGTTCTTC	CASSISGYSSYNEQFF
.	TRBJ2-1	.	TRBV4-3	TGCGCCAGCAGCCAAGACGCCGGGGGCTACAATGAGCAGTTCTTC	CASSQDAGGYNEQFF
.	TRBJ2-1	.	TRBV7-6	TGTGCCAGCAGCTTAAGCGCTTTTAGCGGTAGCTCCTACAATGAGCAGTTCTTC	CASSLSAFSGSSYNEQFF
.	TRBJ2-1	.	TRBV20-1	TGCAGTGCCTTCGACGACGGTGAGCAGTTCTTC	CSAFDDGEQFF